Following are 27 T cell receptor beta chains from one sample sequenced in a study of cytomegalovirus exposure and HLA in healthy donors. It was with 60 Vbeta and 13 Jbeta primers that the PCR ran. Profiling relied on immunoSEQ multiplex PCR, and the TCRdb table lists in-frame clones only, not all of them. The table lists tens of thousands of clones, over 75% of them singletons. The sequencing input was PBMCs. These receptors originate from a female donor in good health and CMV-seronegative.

In nucleotides, the CDR3 is TGTGCCAGCAGCTTAGGGGAGTATCAGCCCCAGCATTTT. The encoded protein is CASSLGEYQPQHF. The chain combines TRBV7-6 with TRBJ1-5; D gene unclear. CDR1 is SGHVS, CDR2 FNYEAQ, per germline. The CDR3 is made up of 13 amino acids. V shed 1 base and J shed 5 bases, with 6 bases lying between them.

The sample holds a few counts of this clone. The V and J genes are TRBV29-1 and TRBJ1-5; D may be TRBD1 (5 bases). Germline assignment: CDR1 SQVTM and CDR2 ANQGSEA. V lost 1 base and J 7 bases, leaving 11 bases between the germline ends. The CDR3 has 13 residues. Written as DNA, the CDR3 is TGCAGCGTTGAAGGGCAGGGTGGACAGCCCCAGCATTTT. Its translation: CSVEGQGGQPQHF. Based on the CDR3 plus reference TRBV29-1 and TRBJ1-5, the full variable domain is SAVISQKPSRDICQRGTSLTIQCQVDSQVTMMFWYRQQPGQSLTLIATANQGSEATYESGFVIDKFPISRPNLTFSTLTVSNMSPEDSSIYLCSVEGQGGQPQHFGDGTRLSIL.

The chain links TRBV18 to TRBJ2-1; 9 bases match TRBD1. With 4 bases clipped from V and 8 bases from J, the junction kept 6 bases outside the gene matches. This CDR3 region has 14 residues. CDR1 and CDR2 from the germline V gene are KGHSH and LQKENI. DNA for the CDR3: TGTGCCAGCTCACTAGAGACAGGGGGGTATGAGCAGTTCTTC. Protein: CASSLETGGYEQFF.

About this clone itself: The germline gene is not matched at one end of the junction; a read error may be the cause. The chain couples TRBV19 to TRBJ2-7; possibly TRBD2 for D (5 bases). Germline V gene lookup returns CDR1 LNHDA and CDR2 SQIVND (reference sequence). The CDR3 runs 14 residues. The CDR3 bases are TGTGTCAGTAGTGTATGGAGGCAATCCTACGAGCAGTACTTC. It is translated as CVSSVWRQSYEQYF. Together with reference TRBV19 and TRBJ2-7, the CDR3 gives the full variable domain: DGGITQSPKYLFRKEGQNVTLSCEQNLNHDAMYWYRQDPGQGLRLIYYSQIVNDFQKGDIAEGYSVSREKKESFPLTVTSAQKNPTAFYLCVSSVWRQSYEQYFGPGTRLTVT.

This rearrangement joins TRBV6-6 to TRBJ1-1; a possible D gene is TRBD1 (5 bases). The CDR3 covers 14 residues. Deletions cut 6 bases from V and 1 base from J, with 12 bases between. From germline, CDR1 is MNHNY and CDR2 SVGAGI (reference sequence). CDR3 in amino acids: CASSKTTGNTEAFF. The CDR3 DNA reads TGTGCCAGCAGCAAGACCACAGGGAACACTGAAGCTTTCTTT.

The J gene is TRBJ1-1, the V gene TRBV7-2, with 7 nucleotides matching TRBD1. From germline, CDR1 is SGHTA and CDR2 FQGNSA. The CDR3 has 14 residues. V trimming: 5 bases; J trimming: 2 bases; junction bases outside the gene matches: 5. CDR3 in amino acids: CASSPGQVNTEAFF. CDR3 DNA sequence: TGTGCCAGCAGCCCAGGACAGGTAAACACTGAAGCTTTCTTT.

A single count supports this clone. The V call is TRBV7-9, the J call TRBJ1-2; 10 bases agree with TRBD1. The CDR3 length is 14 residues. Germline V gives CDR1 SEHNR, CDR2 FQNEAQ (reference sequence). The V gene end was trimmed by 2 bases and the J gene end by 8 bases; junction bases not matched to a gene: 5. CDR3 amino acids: CASSLPGTGDGYTF. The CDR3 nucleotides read TGTGCCAGCAGCTTACCCGGGACAGGGGACGGCTACACCTTC.

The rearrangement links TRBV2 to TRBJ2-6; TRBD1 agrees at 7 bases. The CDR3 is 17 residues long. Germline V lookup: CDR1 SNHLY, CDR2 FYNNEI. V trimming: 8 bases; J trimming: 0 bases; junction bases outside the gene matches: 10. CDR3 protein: CASVRDRLTSGANVLTF. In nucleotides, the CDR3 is TGTGCCAGCGTTAGGGACAGATTAACCTCTGGGGCCAACGTCCTGACTTTC. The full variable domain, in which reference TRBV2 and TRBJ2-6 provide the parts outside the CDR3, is EPEVTQTPSHQVTQMGQEVILRCVPISNHLYFYWYRQILGQKVEFLVSFYNNEISEKSEIFDDQFSVERPDGSNFTLKIRSTKLEDSAMYFCASVRDRLTSGANVLTFGAGSRLTVL.

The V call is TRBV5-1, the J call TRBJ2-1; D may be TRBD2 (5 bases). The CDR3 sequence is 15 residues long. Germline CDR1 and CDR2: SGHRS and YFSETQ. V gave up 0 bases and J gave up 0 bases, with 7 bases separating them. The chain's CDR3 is CASSLGGSSYNEQFF. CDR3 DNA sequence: TGCGCCAGCAGCTTGGGAGGGAGCTCCTACAATGAGCAGTTCTTC.

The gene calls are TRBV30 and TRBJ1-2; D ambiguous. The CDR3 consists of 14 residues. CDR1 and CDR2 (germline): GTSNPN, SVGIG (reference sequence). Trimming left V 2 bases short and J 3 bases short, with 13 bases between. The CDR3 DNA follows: TGTGCCTGGAGTCCCGCCCCGCTATACTATGGCTACACCTTC. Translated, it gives CAWSPAPLYYGYTF.

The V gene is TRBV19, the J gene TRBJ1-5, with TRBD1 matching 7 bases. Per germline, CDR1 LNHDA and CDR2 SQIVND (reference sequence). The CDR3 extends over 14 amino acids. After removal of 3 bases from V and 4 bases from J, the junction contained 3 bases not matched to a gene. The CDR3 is CASSIPGGNQPQHF. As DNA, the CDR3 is TGTGCCAGTAGTATCCCAGGGGGAAATCAGCCCCAGCATTTT.

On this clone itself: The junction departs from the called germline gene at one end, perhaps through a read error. CDR3 sequence reads: CASSPGGSSYEQYF. CDR3 nucleotide sequence: TGTGCTAGCAGCCCAGGGGGGAGCTCCTACGAGCAGTACTTC. The chain recombines TRBV7-7 with TRBJ2-7; maybe TRBD1 (7 bases). Looked up from germline, CDR1 is SSHAT and CDR2 is FNYEAQ (reference sequence). The CDR3 runs 14 residues. The whole variable domain, remainder taken from reference TRBV7-7 and TRBJ2-7, is GAGVSQSPRYKVTKRGQDVTLRCDPISSHATLYWYQQALGQGPEFLTYFNYEAQPDKSGLPSDRFSAERPEGSISTLTIQRTEQRDSAMYRCASSPGGSSYEQYFGPGTRLTVT.

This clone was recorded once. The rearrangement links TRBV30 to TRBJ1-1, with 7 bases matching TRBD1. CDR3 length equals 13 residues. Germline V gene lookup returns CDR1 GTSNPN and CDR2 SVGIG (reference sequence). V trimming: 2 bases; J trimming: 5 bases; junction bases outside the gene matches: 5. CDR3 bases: TGTGCCTGGAGTAGAAACAGGGGTACTGAAGCTTTCTTT. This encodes CAWSRNRGTEAFF. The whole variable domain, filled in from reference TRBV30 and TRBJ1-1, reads SQTIHQWPATLVQPVGSPLSLECTVEGTSNPNLYWYRQAAGRGLQLLFYSVGIGQISSEVPQNLSASRPQDRQFILSSKKLLLSDSGFYLCAWSRNRGTEAFFGQGTRLTVV.

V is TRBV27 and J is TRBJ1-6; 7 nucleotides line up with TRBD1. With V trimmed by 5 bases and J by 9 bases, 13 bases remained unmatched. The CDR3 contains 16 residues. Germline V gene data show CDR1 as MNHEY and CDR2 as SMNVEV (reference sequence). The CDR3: CASSPRQGTYGSPLHF. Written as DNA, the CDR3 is TGTGCCAGCAGTCCGCGACAGGGAACCTATGGTTCACCCCTCCACTTT.

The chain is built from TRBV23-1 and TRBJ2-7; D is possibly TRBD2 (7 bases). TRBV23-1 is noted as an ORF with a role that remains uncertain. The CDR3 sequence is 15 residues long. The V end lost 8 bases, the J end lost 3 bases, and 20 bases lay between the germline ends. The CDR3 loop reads CASGGDTDHVYEQYF. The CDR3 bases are TGCGCCAGCGGGGGGGACACCGATCACGTCTACGAGCAGTACTTC.

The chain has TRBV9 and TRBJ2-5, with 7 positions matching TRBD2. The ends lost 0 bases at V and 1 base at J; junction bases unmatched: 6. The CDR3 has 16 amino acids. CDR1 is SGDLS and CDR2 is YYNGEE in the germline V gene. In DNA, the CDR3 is TGTGCCAGCAGCGTAGGGGGGGGGATAGCCCAAGAGACCCAGTACTTC. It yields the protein CASSVGGGIAQETQYF.

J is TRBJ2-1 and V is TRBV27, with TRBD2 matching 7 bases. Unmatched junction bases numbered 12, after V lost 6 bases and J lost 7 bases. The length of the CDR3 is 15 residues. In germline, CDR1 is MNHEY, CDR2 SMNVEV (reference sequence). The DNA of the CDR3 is TGTGCCAGCAGCCTGAGGCGGGAGACGGAGAATGAGCAGTTCTTC. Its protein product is CASSLRRETENEQFF.

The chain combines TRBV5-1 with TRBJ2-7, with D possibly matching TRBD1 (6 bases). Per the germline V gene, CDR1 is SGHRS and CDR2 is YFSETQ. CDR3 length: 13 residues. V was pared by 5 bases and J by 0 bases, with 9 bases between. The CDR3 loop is CASSQGSSYEQYF. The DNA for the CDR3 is TGCGCCAGCAGTCAGGGGAGCTCCTACGAGCAGTACTTC. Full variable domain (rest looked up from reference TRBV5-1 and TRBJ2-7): KAGVTQTPRYLIKTRGQQVTLSCSPISGHRSVSWYQQTPGQGLQFLFEYFSETQRNKGNFPGRFSGRQFSNSRSEMNVSTLELGDSALYLCASSQGSSYEQYFGPGTRLTVT.

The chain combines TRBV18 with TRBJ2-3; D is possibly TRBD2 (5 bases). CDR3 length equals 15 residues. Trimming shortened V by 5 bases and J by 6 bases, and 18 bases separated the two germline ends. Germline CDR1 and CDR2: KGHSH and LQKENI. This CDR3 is CASSTAIGPGDTQYF. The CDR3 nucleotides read TGTGCCAGCTCAACAGCGATAGGTCCGGGGGATACGCAGTATTTT.

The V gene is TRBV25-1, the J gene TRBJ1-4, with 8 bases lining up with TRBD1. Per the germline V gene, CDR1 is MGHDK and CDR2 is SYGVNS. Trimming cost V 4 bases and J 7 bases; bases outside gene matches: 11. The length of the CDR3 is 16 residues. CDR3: CASSGLGTGVTEKLFF. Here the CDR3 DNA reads TGTGCCAGCAGTGGATTAGGGACAGGCGTTACTGAAAAACTGTTTTTT.

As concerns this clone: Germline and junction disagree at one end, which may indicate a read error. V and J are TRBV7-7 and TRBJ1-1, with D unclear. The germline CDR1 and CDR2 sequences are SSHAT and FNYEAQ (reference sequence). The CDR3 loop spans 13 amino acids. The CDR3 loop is CASSQLVNTEAFF. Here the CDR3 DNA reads TGTGCTAGCAGCCAACTTGTGAACACTGAAGCTTTCTTT.

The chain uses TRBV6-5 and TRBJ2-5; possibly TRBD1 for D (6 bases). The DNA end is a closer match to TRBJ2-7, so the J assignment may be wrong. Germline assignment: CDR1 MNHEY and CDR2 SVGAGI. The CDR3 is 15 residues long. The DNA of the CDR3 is TGTGCCAGCACCCTAAACAGGGCCTCCGCCTACGAGCAGTACTTC. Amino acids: CASTLNRASAYEQYF.

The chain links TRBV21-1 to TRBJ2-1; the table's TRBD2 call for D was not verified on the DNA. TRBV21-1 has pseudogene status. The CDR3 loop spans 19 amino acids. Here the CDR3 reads CASSKRGWSSGRTDGEQFF. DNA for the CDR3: TGTGCCAGCAGCAAAAGGGGGTGGAGTAGCGGGAGAACCGACGGTGAGCAGTTCTTC.

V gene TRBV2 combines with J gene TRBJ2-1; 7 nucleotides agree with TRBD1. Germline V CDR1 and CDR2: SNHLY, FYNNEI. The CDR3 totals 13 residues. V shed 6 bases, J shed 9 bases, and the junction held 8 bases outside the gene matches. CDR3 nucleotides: TGTGCCAGCAGGACGGACAGGTTGGGTGAGCAGTTCTTC. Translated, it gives CASRTDRLGEQFF.

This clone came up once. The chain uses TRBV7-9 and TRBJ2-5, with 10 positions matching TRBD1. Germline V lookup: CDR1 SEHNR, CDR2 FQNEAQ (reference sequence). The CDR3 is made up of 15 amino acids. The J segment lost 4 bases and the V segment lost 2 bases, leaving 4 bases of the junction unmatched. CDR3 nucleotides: TGTGCCAGCAGCTTACCGGGACAGGGGAGAGAGACCCAGTACTTC. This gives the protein CASSLPGQGRETQYF.

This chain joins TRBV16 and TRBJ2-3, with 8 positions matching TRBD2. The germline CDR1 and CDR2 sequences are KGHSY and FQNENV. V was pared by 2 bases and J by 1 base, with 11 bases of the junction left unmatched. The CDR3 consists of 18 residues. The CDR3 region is CASSQGQPQAGGTDTQYF. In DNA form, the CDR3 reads TGTGCCAGCAGCCAAGGGCAGCCCCAAGCGGGAGGCACAGATACGCAGTATTTT. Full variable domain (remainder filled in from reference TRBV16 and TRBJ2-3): GEEVAQTPKHLVRGEGQKAKLYCAPIKGHSYVFWYQQVLKNEFKFLISFQNENVFDETGMPKERFSAKCLPNSPCSLEIQATKLEDSAVYFCASSQGQPQAGGTDTQYFGPGTRLTVL.

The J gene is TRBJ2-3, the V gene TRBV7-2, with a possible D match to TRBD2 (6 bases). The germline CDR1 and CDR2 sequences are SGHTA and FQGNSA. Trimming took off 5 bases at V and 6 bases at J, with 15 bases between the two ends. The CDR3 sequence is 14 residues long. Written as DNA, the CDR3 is TGTGCCAGCAGCCAATCGGGAGTGTGGGATACGCAGTATTTT. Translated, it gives CASSQSGVWDTQYF.